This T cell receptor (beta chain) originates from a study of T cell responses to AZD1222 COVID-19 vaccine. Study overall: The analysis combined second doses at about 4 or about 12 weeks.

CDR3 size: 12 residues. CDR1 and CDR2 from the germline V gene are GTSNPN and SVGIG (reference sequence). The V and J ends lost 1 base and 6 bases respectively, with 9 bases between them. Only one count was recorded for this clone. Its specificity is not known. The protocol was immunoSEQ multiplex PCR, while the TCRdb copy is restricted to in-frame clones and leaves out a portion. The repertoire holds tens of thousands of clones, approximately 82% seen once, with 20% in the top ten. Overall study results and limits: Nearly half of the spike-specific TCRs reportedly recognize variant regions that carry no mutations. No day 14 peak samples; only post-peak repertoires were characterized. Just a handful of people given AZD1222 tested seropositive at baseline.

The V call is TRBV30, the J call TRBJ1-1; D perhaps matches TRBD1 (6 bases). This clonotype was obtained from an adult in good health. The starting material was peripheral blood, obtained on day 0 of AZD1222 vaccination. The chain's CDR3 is CAWSADRSEAFF. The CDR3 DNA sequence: TGTGCCTGGAGTGCGGACAGATCTGAAGCTTTCTTT.